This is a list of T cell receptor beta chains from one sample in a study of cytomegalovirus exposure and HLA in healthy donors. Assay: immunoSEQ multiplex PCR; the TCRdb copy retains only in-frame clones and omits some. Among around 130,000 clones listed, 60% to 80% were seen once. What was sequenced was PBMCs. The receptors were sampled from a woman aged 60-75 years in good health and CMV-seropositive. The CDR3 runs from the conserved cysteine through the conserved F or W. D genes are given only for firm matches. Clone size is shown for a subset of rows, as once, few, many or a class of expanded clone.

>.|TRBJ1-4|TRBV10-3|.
CAISNRETQGPNEKLFF
TGTGCCATCAGTAACCGGGAGACCCAGGGCCCAAATGAAAAACTGTTTTTT
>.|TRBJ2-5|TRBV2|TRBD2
CASSEGGGGAETQYF
TGTGCCAGCAGTGAAGGTGGCGGGGGGGCCGAGACCCAGTACTTC
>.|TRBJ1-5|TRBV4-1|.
CASSPPLGDQPQHF
TGCGCCAGCAGCCCTCCTTTAGGGGATCAGCCCCAGCATTTT
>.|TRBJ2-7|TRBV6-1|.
CASSEQGTRWGISYEQYF
TGTGCCAGCAGTGAACAGGGGACCCGGTGGGGTATTTCCTACGAGCAGTACTTC
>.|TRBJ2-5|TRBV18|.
CASSPTDSIGETQYF
TGTGCCAGCTCACCAACGGACAGTATCGGGGAGACCCAGTACTTC
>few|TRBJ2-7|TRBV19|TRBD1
CASSPRQGHEQYF
TGTGCCAGTAGTCCACGACAGGGCCACGAGCAGTACTTC
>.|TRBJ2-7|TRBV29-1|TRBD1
CSVPEGPTGGSEQYF
TGCAGCGTTCCTGAGGGTCCGACAGGGGGGTCAGAGCAGTACTTC
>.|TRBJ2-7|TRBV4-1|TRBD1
CASSQDSPGQGTYEQYF
TGCGCCAGCAGCCAGGATTCCCCTGGACAGGGGACCTACGAGCAGTACTTC
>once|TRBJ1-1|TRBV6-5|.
CASSYPGQNTEAFF
TGTGCCAGCAGTTACCCTGGCCAGAACACTGAAGCTTTCTTT
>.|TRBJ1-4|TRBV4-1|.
CASSQDSLLVGTPVF
TGCGCCAGCAGCCAAGATTCCCTCCTAGTCGGGACACCGGTTTTT
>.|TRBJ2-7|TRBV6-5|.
CASSYGAPPNSNEQYF
TGTGCCAGCAGTTACGGGGCCCCACCTAACTCCAACGAGCAGTACTTC
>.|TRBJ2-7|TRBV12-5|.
CASALGASYEQYF
TGTGCTAGTGCCCTGGGGGCCTCCTACGAGCAGTACTTC
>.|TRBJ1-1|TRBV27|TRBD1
CASSLRAYLTGVNTEAFF
TGTGCCAGCAGTTTGAGGGCTTATTTGACAGGGGTGAACACTGAAGCTTTCTTT
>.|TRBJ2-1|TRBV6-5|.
CASSYSIAGVNEQFF
TGTGCCAGCAGTTACTCGATTGCAGGGGTCAATGAGCAGTTCTTC
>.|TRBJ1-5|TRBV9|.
CASSVQGQSNQPQHF
TGTGCCAGCAGCGTCCAGGGGCAAAGCAATCAGCCCCAGCATTTT